This T cell receptor beta chain is drawn from a study of blood T cell repertoires in COVID-19. Study-level background: The United States, Italy and Spain were the sources of the acute and convalescent COVID-19 samples. Sample material is recorded as cDNA or gDNA derived from T cells, B-cell-depleted T cells, or PBMCs.

Original methodology: Quantification of nucleated cells was approximated via reference gene primer amplification. The method was immunoSEQ multiplex PCR; TCRdb's version includes in-frame clones alone and lacks a portion of them. The V and J calls and clone size come from that table; D and trimming were worked out from the DNA. The sample lists about 140,000 clones; about 86% were seen once. This CDR3 spans 15 amino acids. Germline V gene lookup returns CDR1 KGHSH and CDR2 LQKENI. V gave up 3 bases and J gave up 2 bases; unmatched junction bases: 2. The TCR comes from an older woman with acute or convalescent COVID-19. Sequenced material: peripheral blood. The genes are TRBV18 and TRBJ2-1, with 9 bases that match TRBD2. The CDR3 region has the DNA TGTGCCAGCTCACCGGGACTAGCTGCCTACAATGAGCAGTTCTTC. Its translation is CASSPGLAAYNEQFF.